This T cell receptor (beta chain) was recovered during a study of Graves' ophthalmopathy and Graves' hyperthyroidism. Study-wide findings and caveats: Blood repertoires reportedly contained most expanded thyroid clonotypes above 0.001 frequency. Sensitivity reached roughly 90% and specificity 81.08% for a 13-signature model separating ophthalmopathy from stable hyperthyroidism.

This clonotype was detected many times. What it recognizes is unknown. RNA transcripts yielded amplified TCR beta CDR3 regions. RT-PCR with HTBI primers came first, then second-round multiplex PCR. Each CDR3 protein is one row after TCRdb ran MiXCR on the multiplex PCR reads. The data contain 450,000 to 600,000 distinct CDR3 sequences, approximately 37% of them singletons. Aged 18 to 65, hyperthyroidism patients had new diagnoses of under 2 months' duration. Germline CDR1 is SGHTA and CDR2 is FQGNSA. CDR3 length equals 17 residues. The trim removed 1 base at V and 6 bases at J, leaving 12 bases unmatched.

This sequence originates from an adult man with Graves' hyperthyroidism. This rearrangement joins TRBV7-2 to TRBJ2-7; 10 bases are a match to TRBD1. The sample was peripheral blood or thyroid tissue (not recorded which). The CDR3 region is CASSLGVSGQGLREQYF. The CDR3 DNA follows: TGTGCCAGCAGCTTAGGTGTGTCGGGACAGGGGTTACGCGAGCAGTACTTC.